The entry below gives a single T cell receptor beta chain sequence along with its context. As originally analysed: The assay estimated nucleated cells by amplifying reference gene primers. Produced via immunoSEQ multiplex PCR; TCRdb's table is partial and in-frame only. That table is the source of V, J and clone size, and D and trimming were worked out from the DNA. The data contain some 130,000 clones, roughly 84% of them singletons. CDR3 length: 14 residues. With 2 bases removed from V and 2 bases from J, the gap between germline ends came to 10 bases. Germline assignment: CDR1 SGHRS and CDR2 YFSETQ. This sample was included in a study of blood T cell repertoires in COVID-19. Study-wide context: COVID-19 samples from acute and convalescent phases originated in the United States, Italy and Spain. T cells, B-cell-depleted T cells, or PBMCs supplied cDNA or gDNA.

This receptor was taken from a human donor in a cohort sampled during active COVID-19. This chain uses TRBV5-1 with TRBJ2-5; D may be TRBD2 (6 bases). The sequenced sample was peripheral blood. The chain's CDR3 is CASSLVGGQETQYF. For the CDR3, the DNA is TGCGCCAGCAGCTTAGTCGGGGGACAAGAGACCCAGTACTTC. The full variable domain, with the rest looked up from reference TRBV5-1 and TRBJ2-5, is KAGVTQTPRYLIKTRGQQVTLSCSPISGHRSVSWYQQTPGQGLQFLFEYFSETQRNKGNFPGRFSGRQFSNSRSEMNVSTLELGDSALYLCASSLVGGQETQYFGPGTRLLVL.